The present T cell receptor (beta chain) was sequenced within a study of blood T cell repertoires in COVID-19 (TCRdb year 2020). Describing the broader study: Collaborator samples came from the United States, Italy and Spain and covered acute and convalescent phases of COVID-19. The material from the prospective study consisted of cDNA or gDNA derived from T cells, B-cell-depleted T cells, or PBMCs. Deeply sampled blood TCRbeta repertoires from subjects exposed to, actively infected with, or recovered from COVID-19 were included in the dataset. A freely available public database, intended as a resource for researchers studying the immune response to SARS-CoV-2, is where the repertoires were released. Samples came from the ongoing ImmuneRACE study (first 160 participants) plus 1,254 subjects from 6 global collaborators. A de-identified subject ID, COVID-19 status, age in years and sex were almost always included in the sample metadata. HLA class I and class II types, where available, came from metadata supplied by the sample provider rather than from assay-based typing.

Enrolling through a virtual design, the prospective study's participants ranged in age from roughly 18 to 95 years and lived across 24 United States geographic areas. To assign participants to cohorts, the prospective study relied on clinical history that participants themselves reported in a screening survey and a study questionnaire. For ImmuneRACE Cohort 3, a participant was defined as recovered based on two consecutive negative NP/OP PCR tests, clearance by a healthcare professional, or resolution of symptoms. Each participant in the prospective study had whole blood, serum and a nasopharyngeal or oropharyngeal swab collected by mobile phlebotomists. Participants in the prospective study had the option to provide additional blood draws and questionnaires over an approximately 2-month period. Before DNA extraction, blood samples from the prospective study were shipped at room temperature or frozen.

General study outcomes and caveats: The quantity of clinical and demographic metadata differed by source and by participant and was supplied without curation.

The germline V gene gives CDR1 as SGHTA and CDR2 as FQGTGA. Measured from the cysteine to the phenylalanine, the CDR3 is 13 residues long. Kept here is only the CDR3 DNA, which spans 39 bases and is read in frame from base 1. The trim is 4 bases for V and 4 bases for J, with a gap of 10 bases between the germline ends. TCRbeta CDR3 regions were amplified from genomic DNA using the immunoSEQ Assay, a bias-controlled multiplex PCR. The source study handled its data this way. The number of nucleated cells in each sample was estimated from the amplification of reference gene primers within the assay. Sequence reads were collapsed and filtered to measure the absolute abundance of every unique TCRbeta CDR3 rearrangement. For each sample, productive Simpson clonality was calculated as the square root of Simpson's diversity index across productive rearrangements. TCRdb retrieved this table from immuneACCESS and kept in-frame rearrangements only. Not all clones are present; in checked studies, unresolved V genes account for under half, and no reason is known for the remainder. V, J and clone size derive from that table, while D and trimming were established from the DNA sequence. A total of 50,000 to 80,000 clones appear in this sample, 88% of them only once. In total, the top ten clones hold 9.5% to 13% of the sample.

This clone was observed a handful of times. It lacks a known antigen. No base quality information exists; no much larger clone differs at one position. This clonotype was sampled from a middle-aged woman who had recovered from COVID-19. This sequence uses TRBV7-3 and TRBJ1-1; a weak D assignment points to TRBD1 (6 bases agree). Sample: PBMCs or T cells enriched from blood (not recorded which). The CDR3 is CASSSQGFTEAFF. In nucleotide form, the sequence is TGTGCCAGCAGCTCACAGGGTTTCACTGAAGCTTTCTTT.